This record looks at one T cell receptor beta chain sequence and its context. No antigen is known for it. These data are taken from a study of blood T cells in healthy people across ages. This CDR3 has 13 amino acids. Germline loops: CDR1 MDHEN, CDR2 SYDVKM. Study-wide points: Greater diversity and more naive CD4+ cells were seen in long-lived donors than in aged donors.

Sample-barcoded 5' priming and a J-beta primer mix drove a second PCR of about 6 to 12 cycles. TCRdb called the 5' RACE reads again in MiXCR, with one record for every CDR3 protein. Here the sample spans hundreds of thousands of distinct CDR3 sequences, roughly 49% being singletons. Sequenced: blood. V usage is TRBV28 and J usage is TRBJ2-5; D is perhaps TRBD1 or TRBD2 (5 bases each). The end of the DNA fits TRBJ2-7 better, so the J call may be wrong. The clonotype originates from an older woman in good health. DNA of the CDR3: TGTGCCAGCACCCTCCAGGGACCTTACGAGCAGTACTTC. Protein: CASTLQGPYEQYF.